This TCR beta chain was retrieved from a study of blood T cell repertoires in COVID-19 (dated by TCRdb to 2018 to 2020). For the wider study: Samples covering the acute and convalescent phases of COVID-19 were provided by collaborators in the United States, Italy and Spain. The material from the prospective study consisted of cDNA or gDNA derived from T cells, B-cell-depleted T cells, or PBMCs. The dataset comprised deeply sampled blood TCRbeta repertoires from subjects exposed to, actively infected with, or recovered from COVID-19. A freely available public database, intended as a resource for researchers studying the immune response to SARS-CoV-2, is where the repertoires were released. Samples were obtained from the ongoing ImmuneRACE study (first 160 participants) and from about 1,300 subjects provided by 6 global collaborators. Nearly every sample came with metadata listing a de-identified subject ID, COVID-19 status, age in years and sex. Where HLA class I and class II types were available, the types were taken from metadata supplied by the sample provider, not from assay-based typing. Findings and caveats that apply to the study as a whole: The quantity of clinical and demographic metadata differed by source and by participant and was supplied without curation.

The germline ends are 6 bases apart after V is trimmed by 2 bases and J by 8 bases. Spanning cysteine to phenylalanine, the CDR3 consists of 12 amino acids. This entry keeps only the CDR3 DNA: 36 bases, framed from base 1. CDR1 and CDR2 (MRHNA, SNTAGT) derive from the germline V gene. Enrolling through a virtual design, the prospective study's participants ranged in age from roughly 18 to 95 years and lived across around 25 United States geographic areas. Cohort assignment in the prospective study relied on participant-reported clinical history from a screening survey and a study questionnaire. For ImmuneRACE Cohort 3, a participant was defined as recovered based on two consecutive negative NP/OP PCR tests, clearance by a healthcare professional, or resolution of symptoms. In the prospective study, whole blood, serum and a nasopharyngeal or oropharyngeal swab were collected from each participant by mobile phlebotomists. Additional blood draws and questionnaires over a 2-month period could optionally be provided by prospective study participants. Before DNA extraction, blood samples from the prospective study were shipped at room temperature or frozen.

The immunoSEQ Assay, a bias-controlled multiplex PCR, was used to amplify TCRbeta CDR3 regions from genomic DNA. As for the authors' bioinformatics: The number of nucleated cells in each sample was estimated by amplification of reference gene primers within the assay. To quantify the absolute abundance of each unique TCRbeta CDR3 rearrangement, sequence reads were collapsed and filtered. Productive Simpson clonality was computed per sample as the square root of Simpson's diversity index over productive rearrangements. TCRdb took over this immuneACCESS table, retaining in-frame rearrangements with V and J assigned. Such tables are incomplete; in checked studies, under half of the missing clones stem from an unresolved V gene, and the remainder is unexplained. The V and J calls and clone size were taken over from that table, and D and trimming were inferred from the DNA. This sample comprises a few hundred thousand clones, 80% to 90% of them detected only once. In total, the top ten clones hold 1.1% of the sample.

With respect to this clone: This receptor's antigen is unknown. No much larger clone exists at a distance of one base, and base qualities are not known.

Recombination joined TRBV6-4 with TRBJ1-4; no D gene is confidently identified. Sequenced: PBMCs or T cells enriched from blood (not recorded which). The sequence was obtained from a man aged 30 to 39 who had recovered from COVID-19. The sequenced DNA: TGTGCCAGCAGTGACCCGACAGAAAAACTGTTTTTT. This is translated as CASSDPTEKLFF.